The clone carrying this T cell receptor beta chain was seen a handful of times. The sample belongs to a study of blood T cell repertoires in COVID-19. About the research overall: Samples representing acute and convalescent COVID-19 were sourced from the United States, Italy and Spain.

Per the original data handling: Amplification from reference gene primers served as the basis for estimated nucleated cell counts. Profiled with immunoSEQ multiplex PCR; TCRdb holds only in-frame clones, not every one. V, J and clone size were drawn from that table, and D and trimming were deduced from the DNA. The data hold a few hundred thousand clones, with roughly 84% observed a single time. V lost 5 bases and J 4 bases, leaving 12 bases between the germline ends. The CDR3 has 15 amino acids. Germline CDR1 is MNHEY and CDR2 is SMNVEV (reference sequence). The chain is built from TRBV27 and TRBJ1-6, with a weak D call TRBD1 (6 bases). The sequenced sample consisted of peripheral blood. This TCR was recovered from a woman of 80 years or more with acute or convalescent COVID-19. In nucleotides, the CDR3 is TGTGCCAGCAGTCCCAGGACAGTTTATAATTCACCCCTCCACTTT. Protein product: CASSPRTVYNSPLHF.